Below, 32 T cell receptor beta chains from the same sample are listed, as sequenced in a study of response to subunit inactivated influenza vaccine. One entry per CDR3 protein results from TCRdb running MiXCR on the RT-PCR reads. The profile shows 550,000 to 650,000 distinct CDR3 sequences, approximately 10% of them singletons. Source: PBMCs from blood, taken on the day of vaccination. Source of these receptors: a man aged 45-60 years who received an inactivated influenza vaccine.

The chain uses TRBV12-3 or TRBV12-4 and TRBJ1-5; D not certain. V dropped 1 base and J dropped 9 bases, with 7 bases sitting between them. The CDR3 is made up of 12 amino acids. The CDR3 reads CASSLGAPPQHF. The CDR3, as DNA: TGTGCCAGCAGTTTAGGGGCTCCGCCCCAGCATTTT.

The CDR3: CASSLAQGMNTEAFF. DNA of the CDR3: TGCGCCAGCAGCTTGGCCCAGGGGATGAACACTGAAGCTTTCTTT. The chain uses TRBV5-1 and TRBJ1-1; D might be TRBD1 (6 bases). This CDR3 has 15 residues. The germline gives CDR1 SGHRS, CDR2 YFSETQ. V dropped 0 bases and J dropped 0 bases, with 9 bases sitting between them.

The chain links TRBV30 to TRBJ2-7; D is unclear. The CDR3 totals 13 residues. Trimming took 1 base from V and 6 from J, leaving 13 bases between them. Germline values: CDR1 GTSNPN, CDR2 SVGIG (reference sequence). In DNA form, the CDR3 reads TGTGCCTGGAGTGAATCCCCGCTCTCCGAGCAGTACTTC. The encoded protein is CAWSESPLSEQYF.

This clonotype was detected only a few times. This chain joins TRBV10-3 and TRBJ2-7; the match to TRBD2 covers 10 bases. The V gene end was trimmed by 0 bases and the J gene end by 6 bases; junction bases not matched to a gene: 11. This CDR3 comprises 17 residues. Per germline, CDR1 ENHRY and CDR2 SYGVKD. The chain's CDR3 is CAISESPFSTSGTEQYF. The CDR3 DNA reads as TGTGCCATCAGTGAGTCTCCATTTTCTACTAGCGGGACCGAGCAGTACTTC.

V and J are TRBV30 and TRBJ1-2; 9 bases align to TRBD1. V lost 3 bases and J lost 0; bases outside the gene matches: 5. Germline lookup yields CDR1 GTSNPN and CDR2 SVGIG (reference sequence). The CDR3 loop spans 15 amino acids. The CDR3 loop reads CAWSRDRATNYGYTF. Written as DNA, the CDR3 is TGTGCCTGGAGCCGGGACAGGGCCACTAACTATGGCTACACCTTC. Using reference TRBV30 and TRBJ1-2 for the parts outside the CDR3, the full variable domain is SQTIHQWPATLVQPVGSPLSLECTVEGTSNPNLYWYRQAAGRGLQLLFYSVGIGQISSEVPQNLSASRPQDRQFILSSKKLLLSDSGFYLCAWSRDRATNYGYTFGSGTRLTVV.

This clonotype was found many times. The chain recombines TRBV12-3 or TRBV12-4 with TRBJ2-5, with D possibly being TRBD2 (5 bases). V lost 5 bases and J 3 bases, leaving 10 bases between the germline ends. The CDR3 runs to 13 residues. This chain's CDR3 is CASSTRHEETQYF. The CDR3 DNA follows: TGTGCCAGCAGTACTAGACACGAAGAGACCCAGTACTTC.

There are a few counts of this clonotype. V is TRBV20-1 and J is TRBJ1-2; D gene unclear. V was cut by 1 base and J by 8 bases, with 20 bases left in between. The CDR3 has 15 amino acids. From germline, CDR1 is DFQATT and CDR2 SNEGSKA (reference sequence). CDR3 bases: TGCAGTGCTAGAGTATCTCCCGAACGGAGGGAGGGCTACACCTTC. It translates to CSARVSPERREGYTF.

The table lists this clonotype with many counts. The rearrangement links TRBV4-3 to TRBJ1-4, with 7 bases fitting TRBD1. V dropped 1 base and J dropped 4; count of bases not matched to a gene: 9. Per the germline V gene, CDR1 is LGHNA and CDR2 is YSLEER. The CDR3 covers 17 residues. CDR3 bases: TGCGCCAGCAGCCAAGGAGGGACAGTAGCCGGTAATGAAAAACTGTTTTTT. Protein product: CASSQGGTVAGNEKLFF.

The CDR3 spells CSVERGRRETQYF. In nucleotides, the CDR3 is TGCAGCGTTGAACGGGGGCGCAGGGAGACCCAGTACTTC. The chain joins TRBV29-1 to TRBJ2-5; TRBD1 or TRBD2 may be the D gene (6 bases each). Trimming removed 2 bases at V and 5 bases at J, with 12 bases between. The CDR3 is made up of 13 amino acids. Germline loops: CDR1 SQVTM, CDR2 ANQGSEA.

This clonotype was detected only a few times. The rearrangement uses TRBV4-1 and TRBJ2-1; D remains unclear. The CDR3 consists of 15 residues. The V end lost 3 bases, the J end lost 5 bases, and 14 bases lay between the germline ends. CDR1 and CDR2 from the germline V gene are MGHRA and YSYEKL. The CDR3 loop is CASSHGRISNNEQFF. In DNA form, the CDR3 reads TGCGCCAGCAGCCATGGGCGGATATCTAACAATGAGCAGTTCTTC.

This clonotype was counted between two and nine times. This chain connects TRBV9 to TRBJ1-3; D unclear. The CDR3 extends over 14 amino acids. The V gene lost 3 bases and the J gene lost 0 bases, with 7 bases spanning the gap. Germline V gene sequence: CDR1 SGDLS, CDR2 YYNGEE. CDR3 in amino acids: CASSGNSSGNTIYF. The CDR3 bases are TGTGCCAGCAGCGGGAACAGCTCTGGAAACACCATATATTTT. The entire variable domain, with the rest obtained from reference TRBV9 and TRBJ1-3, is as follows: DSGVTQTPKHLITATGQRVTLRCSPRSGDLSVYWYQQSLDQGLQFLIQYYNGEERAKGNILERFSAQQFPDLHSELNLSSLELGDSALYFCASSGNSSGNTIYFGEGSWLTVV.

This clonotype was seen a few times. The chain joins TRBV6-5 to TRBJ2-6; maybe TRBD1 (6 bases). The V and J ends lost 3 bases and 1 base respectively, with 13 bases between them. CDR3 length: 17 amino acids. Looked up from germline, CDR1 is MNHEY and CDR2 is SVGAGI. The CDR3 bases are TGTGCCAGCAGTTATGCGACAGGCTTTTCTGGGGCCAACGTCCTGACTTTC. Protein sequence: CASSYATGFSGANVLTF.

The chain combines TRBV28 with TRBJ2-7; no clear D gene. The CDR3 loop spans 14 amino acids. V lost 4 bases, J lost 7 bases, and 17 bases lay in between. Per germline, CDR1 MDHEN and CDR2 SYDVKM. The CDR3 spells CASSSPDGFWEQYF. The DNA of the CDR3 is TGTGCCAGCAGTTCACCGGACGGGTTTTGGGAGCAGTACTTC.

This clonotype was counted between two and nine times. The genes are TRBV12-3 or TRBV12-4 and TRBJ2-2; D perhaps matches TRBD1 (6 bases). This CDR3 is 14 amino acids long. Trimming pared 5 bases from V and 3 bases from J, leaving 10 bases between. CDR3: CASSPRQDTGELFF. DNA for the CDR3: TGTGCCAGCAGTCCGCGACAGGACACCGGGGAGCTGTTTTTT.

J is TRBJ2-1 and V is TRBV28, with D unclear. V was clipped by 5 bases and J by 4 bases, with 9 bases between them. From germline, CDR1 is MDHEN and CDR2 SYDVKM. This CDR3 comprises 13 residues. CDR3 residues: CASSTWDYNEQFF. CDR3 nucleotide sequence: TGTGCCAGCAGTACTTGGGATTACAATGAGCAGTTCTTC.

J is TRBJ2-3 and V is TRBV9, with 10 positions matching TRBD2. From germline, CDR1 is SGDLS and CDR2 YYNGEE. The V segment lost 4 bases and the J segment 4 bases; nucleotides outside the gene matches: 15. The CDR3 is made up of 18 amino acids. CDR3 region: CASSSGASGSFVADTQYF. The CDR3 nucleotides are TGTGCCAGCAGCTCTGGGGCTAGCGGGAGTTTCGTTGCAGATACGCAGTATTTT.

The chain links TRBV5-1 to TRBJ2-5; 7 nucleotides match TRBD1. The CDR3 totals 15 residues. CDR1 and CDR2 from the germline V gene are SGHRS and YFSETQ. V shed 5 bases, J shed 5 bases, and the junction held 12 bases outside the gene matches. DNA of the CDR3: TGCGCCAGCAGTTTATCAACAGGGGCAGAGGAGACCCAGTACTTC. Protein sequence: CASSLSTGAEETQYF. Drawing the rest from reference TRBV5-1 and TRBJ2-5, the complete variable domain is KAGVTQTPRYLIKTRGQQVTLSCSPISGHRSVSWYQQTPGQGLQFLFEYFSETQRNKGNFPGRFSGRQFSNSRSEMNVSTLELGDSALYLCASSLSTGAEETQYFGPGTRLLVL.

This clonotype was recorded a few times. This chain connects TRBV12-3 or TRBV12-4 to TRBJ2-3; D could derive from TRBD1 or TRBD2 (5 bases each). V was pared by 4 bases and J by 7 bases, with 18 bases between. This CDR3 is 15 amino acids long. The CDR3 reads CASSSGTRPTNTQYF. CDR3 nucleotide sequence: TGTGCCAGCAGTTCCGGGACCAGACCGACAAATACGCAGTATTTT.

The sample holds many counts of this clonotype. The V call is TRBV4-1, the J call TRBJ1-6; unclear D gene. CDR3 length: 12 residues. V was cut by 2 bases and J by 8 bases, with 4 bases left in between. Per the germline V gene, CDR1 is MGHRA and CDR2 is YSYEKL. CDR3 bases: TGCGCCAGCAGCCAACAGTATTCACCCCTCCACTTT. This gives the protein CASSQQYSPLHF.

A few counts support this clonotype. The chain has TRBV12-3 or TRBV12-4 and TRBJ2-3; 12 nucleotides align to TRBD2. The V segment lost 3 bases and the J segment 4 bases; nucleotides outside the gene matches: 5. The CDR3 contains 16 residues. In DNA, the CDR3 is TGTGCCAGCAGTTTCTGGACTAGCGGGGACTCAGATACGCAGTATTTT. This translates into CASSFWTSGDSDTQYF.

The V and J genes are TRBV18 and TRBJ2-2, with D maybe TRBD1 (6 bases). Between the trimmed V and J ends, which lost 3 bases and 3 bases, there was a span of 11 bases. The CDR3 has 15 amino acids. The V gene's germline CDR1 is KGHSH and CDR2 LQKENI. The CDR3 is CASSPPRGDTGELFF. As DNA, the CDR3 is TGTGCCAGCTCACCCCCCAGGGGTGACACCGGGGAGCTGTTTTTT.

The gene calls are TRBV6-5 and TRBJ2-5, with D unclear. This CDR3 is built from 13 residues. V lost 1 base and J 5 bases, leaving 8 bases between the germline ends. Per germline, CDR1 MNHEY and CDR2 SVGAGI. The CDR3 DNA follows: TGTGCCAGCAGTTACTGGAAGTGGGAGACCCAGTACTTC. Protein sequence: CASSYWKWETQYF.

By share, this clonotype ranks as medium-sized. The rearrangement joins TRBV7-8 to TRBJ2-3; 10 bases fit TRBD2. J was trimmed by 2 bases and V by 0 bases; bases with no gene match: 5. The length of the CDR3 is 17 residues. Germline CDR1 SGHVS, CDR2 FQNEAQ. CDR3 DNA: TGTGCCAGCAGCTTAGCGTTAGCGGGGGGAAACACAGATACGCAGTATTTT. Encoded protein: CASSLALAGGNTDTQYF.

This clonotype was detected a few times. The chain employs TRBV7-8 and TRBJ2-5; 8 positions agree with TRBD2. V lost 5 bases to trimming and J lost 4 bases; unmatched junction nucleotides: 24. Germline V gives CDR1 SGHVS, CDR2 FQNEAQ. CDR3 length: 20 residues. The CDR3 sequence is CASSHPGGGGSFTEGETQYF. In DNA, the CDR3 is TGTGCCAGCAGCCACCCCGGGGGGGGCGGGAGCTTTACTGAGGGAGAGACCCAGTACTTC.

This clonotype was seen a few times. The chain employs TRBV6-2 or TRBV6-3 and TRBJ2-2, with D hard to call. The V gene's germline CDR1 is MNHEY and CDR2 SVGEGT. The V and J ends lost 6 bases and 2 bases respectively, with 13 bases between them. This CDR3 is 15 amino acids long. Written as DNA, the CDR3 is TGTGCCAGCAGCAAAACCCTCCGAAACACCGGGGAGCTGTTTTTT. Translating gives CASSKTLRNTGELFF.

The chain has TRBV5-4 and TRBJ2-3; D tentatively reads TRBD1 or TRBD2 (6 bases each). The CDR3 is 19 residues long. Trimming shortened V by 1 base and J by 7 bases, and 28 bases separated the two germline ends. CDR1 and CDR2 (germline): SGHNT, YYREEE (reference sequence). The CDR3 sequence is CASSLRGLSDSYERNTQYF. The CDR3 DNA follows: TGTGCCAGCAGCTTGCGGGGGCTCAGTGACAGCTACGAGAGGAATACGCAGTATTTT.

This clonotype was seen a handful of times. DNA for the CDR3: TGTGCCACCAGCACCTTCTCGGGGGGCTACACCTTC. Encoded protein: CATSTFSGGYTF. The chain links TRBV15 to TRBJ1-2; no firm D call. The germline V and J ends were trimmed by 4 bases and 8 bases, with 11 bases remaining between them. CDR3 length: 12 residues. Germline V lookup: CDR1 LNHNV, CDR2 YYDKDF (reference sequence).

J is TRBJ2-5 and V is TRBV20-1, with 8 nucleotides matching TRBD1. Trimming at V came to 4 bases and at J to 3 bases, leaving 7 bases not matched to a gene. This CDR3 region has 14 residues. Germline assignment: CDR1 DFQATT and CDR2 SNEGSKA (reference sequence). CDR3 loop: CSAIPRGQEETQYF. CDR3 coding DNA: TGCAGTGCTATACCCCGGGGACAGGAAGAGACCCAGTACTTC.

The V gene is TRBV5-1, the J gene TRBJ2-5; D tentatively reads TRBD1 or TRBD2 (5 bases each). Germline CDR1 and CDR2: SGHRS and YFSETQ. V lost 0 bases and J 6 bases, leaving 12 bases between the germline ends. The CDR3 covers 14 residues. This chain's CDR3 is CASSLAGGEQTQYF. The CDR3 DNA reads TGCGCCAGCAGCTTGGCTGGGGGTGAGCAGACCCAGTACTTC.

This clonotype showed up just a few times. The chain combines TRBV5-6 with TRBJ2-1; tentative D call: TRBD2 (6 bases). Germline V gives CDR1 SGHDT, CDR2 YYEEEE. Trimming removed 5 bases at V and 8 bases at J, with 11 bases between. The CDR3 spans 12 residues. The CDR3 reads CASRSGGDEQFF. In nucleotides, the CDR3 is TGTGCCAGCAGAAGTGGCGGGGATGAGCAGTTCTTC.

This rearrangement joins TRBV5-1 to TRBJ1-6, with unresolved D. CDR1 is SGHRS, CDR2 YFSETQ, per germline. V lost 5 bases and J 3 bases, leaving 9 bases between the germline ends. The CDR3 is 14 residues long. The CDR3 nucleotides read TGCGCCAGCAGGGAGGACGTCTATAATTCACCCCTCCACTTT. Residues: CASREDVYNSPLHF. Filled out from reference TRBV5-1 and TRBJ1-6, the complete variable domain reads KAGVTQTPRYLIKTRGQQVTLSCSPISGHRSVSWYQQTPGQGLQFLFEYFSETQRNKGNFPGRFSGRQFSNSRSEMNVSTLELGDSALYLCASREDVYNSPLHFGNGTRLTVT.

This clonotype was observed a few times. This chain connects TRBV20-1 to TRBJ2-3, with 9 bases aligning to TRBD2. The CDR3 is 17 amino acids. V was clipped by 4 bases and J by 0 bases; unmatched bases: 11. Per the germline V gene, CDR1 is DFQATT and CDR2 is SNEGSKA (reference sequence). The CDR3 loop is CSANGAGGLFSTDTQYF. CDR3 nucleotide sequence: TGCAGTGCTAATGGGGCGGGGGGGCTCTTCAGCACAGATACGCAGTATTTT.